Each of the 31 T cell receptor beta chains below was sequenced from the same sample in a study of blood T cell repertoires in COVID-19. Sequenced by immunoSEQ multiplex PCR; TCRdb stores in-frame clones only, minus some. The table records about 240,000 clones, more than 75% of them present only once. Sequencing was done on a sample of peripheral blood. The receptors here all came from a woman between 70 and 85 years old with active or convalescent COVID-19.

V usage is TRBV2 and J usage is TRBJ1-2; 8 nucleotides align to TRBD1. The germline CDR1 and CDR2 sequences are SNHLY and FYNNEI. The CDR3 contains 16 residues. J gave up 5 bases and V 4 bases, and 12 bases lay outside the gene matches. CDR3 sequence reads: CASSGGSDRGRYGYTF. The DNA for the CDR3 is TGTGCCAGCAGTGGAGGCTCCGACAGGGGAAGATATGGCTACACCTTC.

V gene TRBV7-8 combines with J gene TRBJ2-7; 9 bases map to TRBD1. The V gene end was trimmed by 5 bases and the J gene end by 9 bases; junction bases not matched to a gene: 2. CDR3 length: 11 residues. Germline CDR1 reads SGHVS; CDR2 reads FQNEAQ. The CDR3 sequence: CASSTGQGQYF. CDR3 in DNA: TGTGCCAGCAGCACGGGACAGGGGCAGTACTTC.

CDR3 nucleotides: TGTGCCAGCTCGAAAGAGGACTCTAGCACAGATACGCAGTATTTT. This translates into CASSKEDSSTDTQYF. This chain uses TRBV18 with TRBJ2-3; possibly TRBD2 for D (5 bases). V lost 6 bases to trimming and J lost 0 bases, with 13 bases between them. CDR3 length: 15 residues. In germline, CDR1 is KGHSH, CDR2 LQKENI. The complete variable domain, with remaining parts taken from reference TRBV18 and TRBJ2-3, reads NAGVMQNPRHLVRRRGQEARLRCSPMKGHSHVYWYRQLPEEGLKFMVYLQKENIIDESGMPKERFSAEFPKEGPSILRIQQVVRGDSAAYFCASSKEDSSTDTQYFGPGTRLTVL.

V and J are TRBV7-6 and TRBJ1-6; possibly TRBD1 for D (5 bases). Germline CDR1 reads SGHVS; CDR2 reads FNYEAQ. V shed 5 bases and J shed 2 bases, with 10 bases lying between them. The CDR3 sequence is 15 residues long. This CDR3 is CASSPGVPYNSPLHF. The CDR3, as DNA: TGTGCCAGCAGCCCGGGGGTGCCCTATAATTCACCCCTCCACTTT.

V usage is TRBV7-2 and J usage is TRBJ2-1; D gene unclear. This CDR3 has 12 residues. Trimming took 1 base from V and 13 from J, leaving 11 bases between them. The germline V gene has CDR1 SGHTA and CDR2 FQGNSA. CDR3 amino acids: CASSLVSEFQFF. The DNA for the CDR3 is TGTGCCAGCAGCTTAGTTTCCGAGTTCCAGTTCTTC.

J is TRBJ1-1 and V is TRBV9; D is perhaps TRBD1 (5 bases). Trimming removed 0 bases at V and 3 bases at J, with 15 bases between. Per germline, CDR1 SGDLS and CDR2 YYNGEE. The CDR3 is 16 amino acids. The CDR3 loop reads CASSVGKGQRDTEAFF. CDR3 nucleotide sequence: TGTGCCAGCAGCGTAGGGAAAGGACAACGAGACACTGAAGCTTTCTTT.

The V gene is TRBV7-2, the J gene TRBJ2-2, with D perhaps matching TRBD2 (5 bases). The germline V gene has CDR1 SGHTA and CDR2 FQGNSA. The V end lost 5 bases, the J end lost 1 base, and 17 bases lay between the germline ends. There are 17 residues in the CDR3. The CDR3 spells CASSPVTGLQNTGELFF. Here the CDR3 DNA reads TGTGCCAGCAGCCCAGTGACGGGGTTACAGAACACCGGGGAGCTGTTTTTT.

The gene calls are TRBV7-9 and TRBJ2-5; maybe TRBD1 (5 bases). The CDR3 contains 14 residues. Trimming shortened V by 6 bases and J by 0 bases, and 11 bases separated the two germline ends. The germline CDR1 and CDR2 sequences are SEHNR and FQNEAQ (reference sequence). CDR3 sequence: CASSSGRYQETQYF. CDR3 DNA sequence: TGTGCCAGCAGTTCAGGGCGCTACCAAGAGACCCAGTACTTC.

The gene calls are TRBV18 and TRBJ2-6; D ambiguous. The CDR3 consists of 16 residues. Trimming pared 0 bases from V and 1 base from J, leaving 7 bases between. Looked up from germline, CDR1 is KGHSH and CDR2 is LQKENI. CDR3 loop: CASSPPSGSGANVLTF. The CDR3 nucleotides are TGTGCCAGCTCACCACCTTCAGGATCTGGGGCCAACGTCCTGACTTTC.

The chain joins TRBV3-1 (or the pseudogene TRBV3-2) to TRBJ2-1; 7 positions match TRBD1. The CDR3 spans 15 residues. The V gene's germline CDR1 is LGHDT and CDR2 YNNKEL (reference sequence). The trim removed 0 bases at V and 4 bases at J, leaving 3 bases unmatched. The CDR3 DNA follows: TGTGCCAGCAGCCAAGAACAGGGGTCATACAATGAGCAGTTCTTC. This codes for CASSQEQGSYNEQFF.

The chain is built from TRBV7-2 and TRBJ2-7; 9 nucleotides align to TRBD1. The CDR3 covers 15 residues. Germline lookup yields CDR1 SGHTA and CDR2 FQGNSA. V was pared by 5 bases and J by 5 bases, with 10 bases of the junction left unmatched. The CDR3 nucleotides read TGTGCCAGCAGCCTACAGGGGGCCCATCGCGACGAGCAGTACTTC. Translating it yields CASSLQGAHRDEQYF.

The chain couples TRBV7-2 to TRBJ2-1; 7 bases agree with TRBD2. Trimming took 6 bases from V and 7 from J; bases not matched to a gene: 9. CDR3 size: 14 residues. Looked up from germline, CDR1 is SGHTA and CDR2 is FQGNSA. The CDR3 nucleotides read TGTGCCAGCAGTTCCGGGACTACCACGAATGAGCAGTTCTTC. Translating gives CASSSGTTTNEQFF.

The rearrangement links TRBV2 to TRBJ1-6; tentative D call: TRBD1 (5 bases). The CDR3 contains 17 residues. Deletions cut 2 bases from V and 11 bases from J, with 22 bases between. Germline lookup yields CDR1 SNHLY and CDR2 FYNNEI. The CDR3 DNA reads as TGTGCCAGCAGTGAAAGAAGGGGTGGGTTAATCGAGGCACCCCTCCACTTT. Amino acids: CASSERRGGLIEAPLHF.

The chain is built from TRBV25-1 and TRBJ2-3; D ambiguous. The germline V gene has CDR1 MGHDK and CDR2 SYGVNS. V lost 5 bases and J 2 bases, leaving 8 bases between the germline ends. CDR3 length: 13 residues. CDR3 nucleotides: TGTGCCAGCAGTCAGTTTTTCACAGATACGCAGTATTTT. It codes for CASSQFFTDTQYF.

CDR3 protein: CASSLQGGSTEAFF. In nucleotides, the CDR3 is TGTGCCAGCAGCTTGCAGGGTGGTTCCACTGAAGCTTTCTTT. This chain joins TRBV7-9 and TRBJ1-1; perhaps TRBD1 as D (5 bases). Trimming removed 3 bases at V and 4 bases at J, with 12 bases between. CDR1 SEHNR and CDR2 FQNEAQ come from the germline V gene (reference sequence). The CDR3 spans 14 residues.

The chain recombines TRBV6-6 with TRBJ2-5, with a possible D match to TRBD1 (5 bases). Germline-derived CDR1 and CDR2 are MNHNY and SVGAGI (reference sequence). Trimming removed 6 bases from V and 4 bases from J, with 15 bases in between. The CDR3 sequence is 14 residues long. For the CDR3, the DNA is TGTGCCAGCAGCCCAGGGCGGAAGGTAGAGACCCAGTACTTC. Its protein is CASSPGRKVETQYF.

V usage is TRBV7-9 and J usage is TRBJ2-6; D might be TRBD1 (5 bases). The ends were cut back, 7 bases at V and 0 bases at J, with 10 bases in the middle. CDR3 size: 15 residues. CDR1 and CDR2 from the germline V gene are SEHNR and FQNEAQ (reference sequence). The CDR3 region is CASTTGFSGANVLTF. Written as DNA, the CDR3 is TGTGCCAGCACCACAGGTTTCTCTGGGGCCAACGTCCTGACTTTC. Complete variable domain (other parts from reference TRBV7-9 and TRBJ2-6): DTGVSQNPRHKITKRGQNVTFRCDPISEHNRLYWYRQTLGQGPEFLTYFQNEAQLEKSRLLSDRFSAERPKGSFSTLEIQRTEQGDSAMYLCASTTGFSGANVLTFGAGSRLTVL.

The rearrangement links TRBV27 to TRBJ1-2; D ambiguous. V was clipped by 2 bases and J by 6 bases, with 10 bases between them. Germline lookup yields CDR1 MNHEY and CDR2 SMNVEV (reference sequence). The CDR3 consists of 13 residues. In DNA form, the CDR3 reads TGTGCCAGCAGTTTACGGTGGCAGGATGGCTACACCTTC. This encodes CASSLRWQDGYTF.

This chain uses TRBV7-2 with TRBJ1-4, with TRBD1 as a possible D gene (5 bases). From germline, CDR1 is SGHTA and CDR2 FQGNSA. V was clipped by 1 base and J by 2 bases, with 11 bases between them. The CDR3 contains 16 residues. The CDR3 DNA reads as TGTGCCAGCAGCTTAGGGAAGTCAGGGACTAATGAAAAACTGTTTTTT. Residues: CASSLGKSGTNEKLFF.

This clone is a singleton in its sample. The chain's CDR3 is CASSSDQGFSGNTIYF. Here the CDR3 DNA reads TGTGCCAGCAGCTCCGACCAGGGTTTTTCTGGAAACACCATATATTTT. This rearrangement joins TRBV5-8 to TRBJ1-3, with D perhaps TRBD1 (5 bases). The germline V gene encodes CDR1 SGHTS and CDR2 YDEGEE. CDR3 size: 16 residues. Trimming cost V 3 bases and J 1 base, with 14 bases left between them.

The J gene is TRBJ1-2, the V gene TRBV24-1; D call uncertain. V was shortened by 6 bases and J by 8 bases, with 15 bases between the two germline ends. CDR1 and CDR2 from the germline V gene are KGHDR and SFDVKD. The CDR3 totals 13 residues. CDR3 protein: CATSKNTGSGYTF. In nucleotides, the CDR3 is TGTGCCACCAGTAAAAACACGGGGTCGGGCTACACCTTC.

This clone came up once. The V gene is TRBV27, the J gene TRBJ1-2, with D perhaps TRBD1 (5 bases). The germline V and J ends were trimmed by 2 bases and 4 bases, with 14 bases remaining between them. The CDR3 consists of 15 residues. Germline V lookup: CDR1 MNHEY, CDR2 SMNVEV (reference sequence). This chain's CDR3 is CASSLGGAPSYGYTF. The CDR3 DNA sequence: TGTGCCAGCAGTTTAGGCGGGGCCCCTTCCTATGGCTACACCTTC.

The rearrangement joins TRBV18 to TRBJ2-3, with D tentatively TRBD1 (5 bases). From germline, CDR1 is KGHSH and CDR2 LQKENI. The CDR3 extends over 17 amino acids. Trimming left V 3 bases short and J 4 bases short, with 20 bases between. This chain's CDR3 is CASSPGAGKEYADTQYF. CDR3 nucleotide sequence: TGTGCCAGCTCACCGGGCGCAGGGAAGGAATACGCAGATACGCAGTATTTT.

The CDR3 DNA reads TGCGCCAGCAGCCATCCCCAGTTCGTCTCTGGAAACACCATATATTTT. Translation gives CASSHPQFVSGNTIYF. The V and J genes are TRBV4-1 and TRBJ1-3, with D uncertain. The CDR3 sequence is 16 residues long. The germline V gene has CDR1 MGHRA and CDR2 YSYEKL. Trimming shortened V by 3 bases and J by 0 bases, and 12 bases separated the two germline ends.

J is TRBJ2-3 and V is TRBV19; tentatively, D is TRBD2 (5 bases). V lost 3 bases and J lost 0, with 10 bases in between. This CDR3 region has 15 residues. The germline V gene encodes CDR1 LNHDA and CDR2 SQIVND (reference sequence). The CDR3 spells CASSIPGISTDTQYF. The CDR3, as DNA: TGTGCCAGTAGTATCCCCGGGATTAGCACAGATACGCAGTATTTT.

The CDR3 reads CASSIMRGSRPGNTEAFF. DNA of the CDR3: TGTGCCAGTAGTATTATGAGAGGGTCCCGGCCGGGGAACACTGAAGCTTTCTTT. The V gene is TRBV19, the J gene TRBJ1-1; no clear D gene. The germline CDR1 and CDR2 sequences are LNHDA and SQIVND (reference sequence). The CDR3 has 18 amino acids. Trimming removed 3 bases at V and 1 base at J, with 21 bases between. The whole variable domain, filled in from reference TRBV19 and TRBJ1-1, reads DGGITQSPKYLFRKEGQNVTLSCEQNLNHDAMYWYRQDPGQGLRLIYYSQIVNDFQKGDIAEGYSVSREKKESFPLTVTSAQKNPTAFYLCASSIMRGSRPGNTEAFFGQGTRLTVV.

The chain joins TRBV24-1 to TRBJ2-1; 9 nucleotides agree with TRBD2. V lost 4 bases and J lost 6; bases outside the gene matches: 12. Germline CDR1 reads KGHDR; CDR2 reads SFDVKD. The CDR3 length is 17 residues. The CDR3 DNA reads TGTGCCACCAGTGACCCGAGGCCGCGGGGGGGCCTCAATGAGCAGTTCTTC. Protein sequence: CATSDPRPRGGLNEQFF.

The chain carries TRBV7-8 and TRBJ2-7; the D is unclear. This CDR3 is built from 15 residues. Deletions cut 5 bases from V and 0 bases from J, with 14 bases between. Germline CDR1 reads SGHVS; CDR2 reads FQNEAQ. The CDR3 spells CASSPSMVSSYEQYF. CDR3 in DNA: TGTGCCAGCAGCCCGAGCATGGTAAGCTCCTACGAGCAGTACTTC.

This sequence joins TRBV3-1 (or the pseudogene TRBV3-2) and TRBJ2-7; TRBD2 matches 16 bases. Germline CDR1 is LGHDT and CDR2 is YNNKEL (reference sequence). The CDR3 has 16 amino acids. The V segment lost 6 bases and the J segment 5 bases; nucleotides outside the gene matches: 7. Here the CDR3 DNA reads TGTGCCAGCAGTTTGGGACTAGCGGGGGGGAGAGACGAGCAGTACTTC. It specifies CASSLGLAGGRDEQYF.

This clone was picked up a small number of times. This chain uses TRBV19 with TRBJ2-7, with 7 bases identical to TRBD1. CDR3 size: 17 residues. Trimming took 8 bases from V and 2 from J; bases not matched to a gene: 18. The germline CDR1 and CDR2 sequences are LNHDA and SQIVND (reference sequence). As DNA, the CDR3 is TGTGCCAGTTTGTCAAATGACAAAGGGACAGACCCCTACGAGCAGTACTTC. Its translation: CASLSNDKGTDPYEQYF.

The V call is TRBV11-2, the J call TRBJ2-7, with D hard to call. Germline V lookup: CDR1 SGHAT, CDR2 FQNNGV. This CDR3 is built from 13 residues. With 5 bases removed from V and 3 bases from J, the gap between germline ends came to 11 bases. In nucleotides, the CDR3 is TGTGCCAGCAGCCCCATAGCCTTCTACGAGCAGTACTTC. Translated: CASSPIAFYEQYF.